Listed here are 31 T cell receptor beta chains from one sample, sequenced in a study of OX40 agonist ivuxolimab in advanced cancers. Data came from immunoSEQ multiplex PCR; TCRdb stores just in-frame clones and leaves some out. The profile covers some 74,000 clones, with 82% appearing a single time and approximately 5.1% taken by the ten largest. Sequenced here: CD4+ or CD8+ T cells sorted from blood, sampled in a trial of the OX40 agonist ivuxolimab. These receptors originate from an adult with an advanced solid tumor such as melanoma, head and neck, liver or kidney cancer.

This chain connects TRBV9 to TRBJ1-1; 12 bases align to TRBD1. V was clipped by 4 bases and J by 11 bases; unmatched bases: 18. Germline V gives CDR1 SGDLS, CDR2 YYNGEE. This CDR3 comprises 17 residues. CDR3 bases: TGTGCCAGCAGCCACCCCCGGGACAGGGGGCGCGAGGGGGCTGCTTTCTTT. This gives the protein CASSHPRDRGREGAAFF.

This clone was observed once. V and J are TRBV7-9 and TRBJ1-3, with a tentative D call TRBD1 (5 bases). The CDR3 runs to 17 residues. V gave up 4 bases and J gave up 1 base, with 17 bases separating them. From germline, CDR1 is SEHNR and CDR2 FQNEAQ (reference sequence). For the CDR3, the DNA is TGTGCCAGCAGCTACCACCGGGGCGCGTTTTCTGGAAACACCATATATTTT. Amino acids: CASSYHRGAFSGNTIYF.

The chain recombines TRBV5-1 with TRBJ2-3, with TRBD2 matching over 10 bases. This CDR3 comprises 15 residues. V lost 4 bases, J lost 2 bases, and 4 bases stayed unmatched. CDR1 is SGHRS, CDR2 YFSETQ, per germline. CDR3 sequence (DNA): TGCGCCAGCAGCGAAAGCGGGGGGGACACAGATACGCAGTATTTT. Residues: CASSESGGDTDTQYF. The full variable domain, with the rest looked up from reference TRBV5-1 and TRBJ2-3, is KAGVTQTPRYLIKTRGQQVTLSCSPISGHRSVSWYQQTPGQGLQFLFEYFSETQRNKGNFPGRFSGRQFSNSRSEMNVSTLELGDSALYLCASSESGGDTDTQYFGPGTRLTVL.

The chain recombines TRBV4-1 with TRBJ2-6; D may be TRBD2 (5 bases). From germline, CDR1 is MGHRA and CDR2 YSYEKL. The CDR3 runs to 17 residues. Between the trimmed V and J ends, which lost 3 bases and 1 base, there was a span of 13 bases. The DNA for the CDR3 is TGCGCCAGCAGCCACATACTAGATAAATCTGGGGCCAACGTCCTGACTTTC. This sequence encodes CASSHILDKSGANVLTF.

This rearrangement joins TRBV27 to TRBJ2-3; TRBD1 matches 9 bases. The CDR3 is 14 residues long. The V segment lost 6 bases and the J segment 6 bases; nucleotides outside the gene matches: 7. Looked up from germline, CDR1 is MNHEY and CDR2 is SMNVEV (reference sequence). CDR3 protein: CASRTQGAGDTQYF. CDR3 sequence (DNA): TGTGCCAGCAGAACACAGGGGGCGGGGGATACGCAGTATTTT.

The V and J genes are TRBV7-2 and TRBJ2-2, with 8 nucleotides matching TRBD2. This CDR3 spans 14 amino acids. CDR1 is SGHTA, CDR2 FQGNSA, per germline. The junction had 5 bases not matched to a gene; V was cut back by 4 bases and J by 7 bases. As DNA, the CDR3 is TGTGCCAGCAGCTCAAGCGGGAGCGTCGGGGAGCTGTTTTTT. Translating gives CASSSSGSVGELFF. The full variable domain, its missing parts supplied by reference TRBV7-2 and TRBJ2-2, is GAGVSQSPSNKVTEKGKDVELRCDPISGHTALYWYRQSLGQGLEFLIYFQGNSAPDKSGLPSDRFSAERTGGSVSTLTIQRTQQEDSAVYLCASSSSGSVGELFFGEGSRLTVL.

The genes are TRBV7-2 and TRBJ1-6; maybe TRBD1 (5 bases). The ends were cut back, 5 bases at V and 1 base at J, with 18 bases in the middle. From germline, CDR1 is SGHTA and CDR2 FQGNSA. The length of the CDR3 is 18 residues. CDR3 nucleotides: TGTGCCAGCAGCACCCCCCCGGGGGGAGGATCCTATAATTCACCCCTCCACTTT. Its translation: CASSTPPGGGSYNSPLHF. Using reference TRBV7-2 and TRBJ1-6 for the parts outside the CDR3, the full variable domain is GAGVSQSPSNKVTEKGKDVELRCDPISGHTALYWYRQSLGQGLEFLIYFQGNSAPDKSGLPSDRFSAERTGGSVSTLTIQRTQQEDSAVYLCASSTPPGGGSYNSPLHFGNGTRLTVT.

V usage is TRBV19 and J usage is TRBJ2-5; 8 nucleotides agree with TRBD2. V lost 3 bases and J lost 3; bases outside the gene matches: 6. Germline CDR1 LNHDA, CDR2 SQIVND (reference sequence). The length of the CDR3 is 15 residues. CDR3 DNA: TGTGCCAGTAGTATCGGGAGCGGGGGAGAAGAGACCCAGTACTTC. Protein product: CASSIGSGGEETQYF. Combining the CDR3 with reference TRBV19 and TRBJ2-5 gives the whole variable domain DGGITQSPKYLFRKEGQNVTLSCEQNLNHDAMYWYRQDPGQGLRLIYYSQIVNDFQKGDIAEGYSVSREKKESFPLTVTSAQKNPTAFYLCASSIGSGGEETQYFGPGTRLLVL.

The chain uses TRBV5-4 and TRBJ1-4, with D possibly TRBD1 on 6 matching bases. The V and J ends lost 5 bases and 3 bases respectively, with 17 bases between them. Germline CDR1 and CDR2: SGHNT and YYREEE (reference sequence). This CDR3 spans 16 amino acids. For the CDR3, the DNA is TGTGCCAGCAGTTGGGGGGGCCCCCGGGCTAATGAAAAACTGTTTTTT. This encodes CASSWGGPRANEKLFF.

The chain has TRBV27 and TRBJ1-1; D gene unclear. Germline CDR1 MNHEY, CDR2 SMNVEV (reference sequence). The CDR3 has 14 amino acids. Trimming left V 6 bases short and J 7 bases short, with 18 bases between. CDR3 nucleotides: TGTGCCAGCAGAAATCACCCGGGTTTTAATGAAGCTTTCTTT. Translating it yields CASRNHPGFNEAFF.

The rearrangement uses TRBV19 and TRBJ2-1, with D perhaps TRBD2 (5 bases). This CDR3 has 15 residues. Trimming removed 1 base from V and 7 bases from J, with 14 bases in between. CDR1 and CDR2 (germline): LNHDA, SQIVND (reference sequence). The CDR3 is CASSIVPPWRNEQFF. Here the CDR3 DNA reads TGTGCCAGTAGTATAGTCCCTCCCTGGAGGAATGAGCAGTTCTTC.

This clone is categorized as medium-sized (0.01 to 0.1%). This chain joins TRBV2 and TRBJ2-6; no definite D call. There are 16 residues in the CDR3. V lost 4 bases and J lost 0, with 10 bases in between. The V gene's germline CDR1 is SNHLY and CDR2 FYNNEI. CDR3 in amino acids: CASSASADSGANVLTF. DNA for the CDR3: TGTGCCAGCAGTGCCTCAGCAGACTCTGGGGCCAACGTCCTGACTTTC.

V is TRBV15 and J is TRBJ2-3; 8 nucleotides align to TRBD2. The CDR3 runs to 21 residues. Germline CDR1 LNHNV, CDR2 YYDKDF (reference sequence). Trimming cost V 8 bases and J 6 bases; bases outside gene matches: 31. The chain's CDR3 is CATSGTSTYHLNVGRQDTQYF. As DNA, the CDR3 is TGTGCCACCTCCGGGACTAGTACTTACCACCTCAATGTAGGTCGTCAGGATACGCAGTATTTT.

The genes are TRBV6-6 and TRBJ2-7; D not resolved. This CDR3 spans 14 amino acids. The V end was cut by 4 bases, the J end by 1 base, with 11 bases between. From germline, CDR1 is MNHNY and CDR2 SVGAGI (reference sequence). Here the CDR3 reads CASSSYGRSYEQYF. As DNA, the CDR3 is TGTGCCAGCAGTTCCTATGGTAGATCCTACGAGCAGTACTTC.

The chain employs TRBV7-2 and TRBJ1-3, with TRBD1 identical over 10 bases. Trimming at V came to 5 bases and at J to 2 bases, leaving 3 bases not matched to a gene. CDR1 is SGHTA, CDR2 FQGNSA, per germline. The CDR3 sequence is 15 residues long. Here the CDR3 reads CASSPGTGAGNTIYF. CDR3 sequence (DNA): TGTGCCAGCAGCCCAGGGACAGGGGCTGGAAACACCATATATTTT.

CDR3 sequence: CASSEQVFRTTEAFF. In DNA, the CDR3 is TGTGCCAGCAGTGAACAGGTGTTCCGGACCACTGAAGCTTTCTTT. The genes are TRBV6-1 and TRBJ1-1; D is unclear. The CDR3 is 15 amino acids. V lost 2 bases, J lost 4 bases, and 14 bases lay in between. Germline assignment: CDR1 MNHNS and CDR2 SASEGT.

The rearrangement joins TRBV6-1 to TRBJ1-5; no clear D. There are 13 residues in the CDR3. Per the germline V gene, CDR1 is MNHNS and CDR2 is SASEGT. V lost 7 bases to trimming and J lost 2 bases, with 9 bases between them. The chain's CDR3 is CASNNGRNQPQHF. In DNA, the CDR3 is TGTGCCAGCAATAACGGCCGCAATCAGCCCCAGCATTTT.

The V and J genes are TRBV6-6 and TRBJ2-7; 9 bases agree with TRBD1. Trimming at V came to 6 bases and at J to 1 base, leaving 7 bases not matched to a gene. The CDR3 is made up of 15 amino acids. CDR1 MNHNY and CDR2 SVGAGI come from the germline V gene (reference sequence). The DNA for the CDR3 is TGTGCCAGCAGCCCACAGGGGGCGGCGTCCTACGAGCAGTACTTC. This translates into CASSPQGAASYEQYF.

The rearrangement uses TRBV2 and TRBJ1-1; TRBD1 matches 10 bases. With V trimmed by 8 bases and J by 1 base, 4 bases remained unmatched. The germline V gene has CDR1 SNHLY and CDR2 FYNNEI. The CDR3 runs 14 residues. CDR3 DNA: TGTGCCAGCTTCAGGGACAGGGGGAACACTGAAGCTTTCTTT. Translation: CASFRDRGNTEAFF.

This clone was picked up a small number of times. The chain combines TRBV10-1 with TRBJ2-7; D is ambiguous. V gave up 7 bases and J gave up 3 bases, with 7 bases separating them. The CDR3 is 11 residues long. CDR1 WNHNN and CDR2 SYGVQD come from the germline V gene (reference sequence). The CDR3 spells CASKYGYEQYF. CDR3 sequence (DNA): TGCGCCAGCAAATACGGCTACGAGCAGTACTTC.

The chain carries TRBV5-1 and TRBJ2-3, with 7 bases aligning to TRBD2. J was trimmed by 6 bases and V by 1 base; bases with no gene match: 8. The germline V gene encodes CDR1 SGHRS and CDR2 YFSETQ. The CDR3 has 15 residues. The CDR3 region has the DNA TGCGCCAGCAGCTTGAACGGGGGGAGGGCCGATACGCAGTATTTT. This translates into CASSLNGGRADTQYF. The full variable domain, with the rest looked up from reference TRBV5-1 and TRBJ2-3, is KAGVTQTPRYLIKTRGQQVTLSCSPISGHRSVSWYQQTPGQGLQFLFEYFSETQRNKGNFPGRFSGRQFSNSRSEMNVSTLELGDSALYLCASSLNGGRADTQYFGPGTRLTVL.

The chain uses TRBV6-1 and TRBJ1-5; 9 bases align to TRBD1. Trimming removed 3 bases from V and 7 bases from J; junction bases left unmatched: 7. CDR3 size: 15 residues. CDR1 and CDR2 from the germline V gene are MNHNS and SASEGT. CDR3 in amino acids: CASSDHRGPGQPQHF. The CDR3 bases are TGTGCCAGCAGTGACCACAGGGGGCCAGGGCAGCCCCAGCATTTT.

The chain combines TRBV6-1 with TRBJ1-2, with D uncertain. The V end was cut by 2 bases, the J end by 2 bases, with 9 bases between. The V gene's germline CDR1 is MNHNS and CDR2 SASEGT. The CDR3 consists of 14 residues. DNA for the CDR3: TGTGCCAGCAGTGAATTGGGCGGGAACTATGGCTACACCTTC. It is translated as CASSELGGNYGYTF.

The chain combines TRBV5-6 with TRBJ1-4; the D gene is possibly TRBD1 (6 bases). CDR1 SGHDT and CDR2 YYEEEE come from the germline V gene. CDR3 length equals 15 residues. Deletions cut 2 bases from V and 0 bases from J, with 8 bases between. The CDR3 is CASSFGGPTNEKLFF. The CDR3 bases are TGTGCCAGCAGCTTCGGGGGCCCAACTAATGAAAAACTGTTTTTT. Full variable domain (remainder filled in from reference TRBV5-6 and TRBJ1-4): DAGVTQSPTHLIKTRGQQVTLRCSPKSGHDTVSWYQQALGQGPQFIFQYYEEEERQRGNFPDRFSGHQFPNYSSELNVNALLLGDSALYLCASSFGGPTNEKLFFGSGTQLSVL.

V and J are TRBV19 and TRBJ2-6; D is perhaps TRBD1 (6 bases). V shed 8 bases and J shed 0 bases, with 14 bases lying between them. CDR3 length: 16 amino acids. The germline V gene encodes CDR1 LNHDA and CDR2 SQIVND (reference sequence). CDR3: CASRDRITSGANVLTF. CDR3 in DNA: TGTGCCAGTCGAGACAGGATAACCTCTGGGGCCAACGTCCTGACTTTC.

This clone was counted a few times. The chain carries TRBV5-4 and TRBJ2-1; 12 bases map to TRBD2. V lost 4 bases, J lost 14 bases, and 10 bases stayed unmatched. Germline values: CDR1 SGHNT, CDR2 YYREEE (reference sequence). The CDR3 contains 14 residues. CDR3 coding DNA: TGTGCCAGCAGCCAAACTAGCGGGGGGCCAAGGGAGTTCTTC. This translates into CASSQTSGGPREFF. Full variable domain (missing parts from reference TRBV5-4 and TRBJ2-1): ETGVTQSPTHLIKTRGQQVTLRCSSQSGHNTVSWYQQALGQGPQFIFQYYREEENGRGNFPPRFSGLQFPNYSSELNVNALELDDSALYLCASSQTSGGPREFFGPGTRLTVL.

This clone was counted a few times. This chain uses TRBV2 with TRBJ1-6, with a possible D match to TRBD1 (5 bases). In germline, CDR1 is SNHLY, CDR2 FYNNEI. The CDR3 extends over 15 amino acids. The V and J ends lost 4 bases and 10 bases respectively, with 17 bases between them. In DNA, the CDR3 is TGTGCCAGCAGTGGTTCCAGGGCGGGTGGATCACCCCTCCACTTT. Translating it yields CASSGSRAGGSPLHF.

The chain couples TRBV5-6 to TRBJ1-1; possible D gene TRBD1, 5 bases. The CDR3 loop spans 13 amino acids. Trimming took off 4 bases at V and 3 bases at J, with 10 bases between the two ends. Germline CDR1 and CDR2: SGHDT and YYEEEE. DNA for the CDR3: TGTGCCAGCAGCCGAACAGGAGACACTGAAGCTTTCTTT. Its protein is CASSRTGDTEAFF.

The rearrangement links TRBV7-2 to TRBJ2-1; maybe TRBD2 (6 bases). The germline V gene has CDR1 SGHTA and CDR2 FQGNSA. The CDR3 contains 16 residues. V was trimmed by 1 base and J by 1 base, leaving 11 bases between them. The DNA of the CDR3 is TGTGCCAGCAGCTTAGAACAGCGGGCGTCCTACAATGAGCAGTTCTTC. It codes for CASSLEQRASYNEQFF. Using reference TRBV7-2 and TRBJ2-1 for the parts outside the CDR3, the full variable domain is GAGVSQSPSNKVTEKGKDVELRCDPISGHTALYWYRQSLGQGLEFLIYFQGNSAPDKSGLPSDRFSAERTGGSVSTLTIQRTQQEDSAVYLCASSLEQRASYNEQFFGPGTRLTVL.

The chain uses TRBV5-1 and TRBJ2-5, with 8 bases identical to TRBD1. Looked up from germline, CDR1 is SGHRS and CDR2 is YFSETQ. After removal of 4 bases from V and 4 bases from J, the junction contained 9 bases not matched to a gene. This CDR3 comprises 15 residues. In nucleotides, the CDR3 is TGCGCCAGCAGCCCGACGGACAGGGCCACAGAGACCCAGTACTTC. Protein sequence: CASSPTDRATETQYF.

This chain uses TRBV19 with TRBJ2-1, with D perhaps assigned TRBD1 or TRBD2 (5 bases each). Germline V CDR1 and CDR2: LNHDA, SQIVND (reference sequence). The CDR3 has 17 amino acids. Trimming pared 6 bases from V and 8 bases from J, leaving 26 bases between. CDR3 sequence reads: CASRSRRTTGALYEQFF. The CDR3 DNA sequence: TGTGCCAGTAGATCAAGGAGGACCACAGGCGCGCTTTATGAGCAGTTCTTC.